Sequencing of this TCR beta chain was carried out in a study of neurological immune-mediated disorders. Trimming left V 7 bases short and J 0 bases short, with 28 bases between. CDR1 and CDR2 from the germline V gene are DFQATT and SNEGSKA (reference sequence). The CDR3 spans 18 residues. Study findings and constraints: Healthy controls had more TCR clonal expansion than multiple sclerosis, which showed the least, whereas HTLV-1-associated myelopathy showed the most.

Over 160 million TCR-beta sequences from 15-18 subjects came from every sequencing run. MiXCR, applied by TCRdb to the 5' RACE reads, yields one record per CDR3 protein. The sample shows 70,000 to 75,000 distinct CDR3 sequences, around 15% of them seen only once. This clonotype was seen many times. The antigen remains unidentified. Time point meaning: longitudinal time-point 1 (baseline). Sequencing was done on a sample of PBMCs. The source of this sequence is a female donor with HTLV-1-associated myelopathy (HAM/TSP). The chain couples TRBV20-1 to TRBJ2-7; perhaps TRBD1 as D (6 bases). The CDR3 DNA reads as TGCAGTGTAGGGGGAATCCTCGCAGCCGGGCCTCGCTCCTACGAGCAGTACTTC. Translation: CSVGGILAAGPRSYEQYF.